This is a list of T cell receptor beta chains from one sample in a study of blood T cells in healthy people across ages. TCRdb called the 5' RACE reads again in MiXCR, with one record for every CDR3 protein. The sample consists of about 1.1 million distinct CDR3 sequences, 35% to 45% of them appearing once. Sequencing was carried out using blood. The origin of the receptors is a man aged 18 to 29 in good health. The CDR3 runs from the conserved cysteine through the conserved F or W. The order of the fields is J gene, clone size, D gene, V gene, CDR3 DNA, CDR3 protein. D genes are given only for firm matches. Some rows have no size entry. The others give once, few or many, or a class for an expanded clone.

TRBJ1-1 many NA TRBV6-2/TRBV6-3 TGTGCCAGCAGTTACACGGGCGCGAACACTGAAGCTTTCTTT CASSYTGANTEAFF
TRBJ2-1 many NA TRBV6-2/TRBV6-3 TGTGCCAGCAGTTATTTACTGGAGCAGTTCTTC CASSYLLEQFF
TRBJ2-7 NA TRBD1 TRBV20-1 TGCAGTGCTAGAGATCCTATGGGGACAGGGTCCTACGAGCAGTACTTC CSARDPMGTGSYEQYF
TRBJ1-4 few NA TRBV7-2 TGTGCCAGCAGCCTTAATCCGGGAGCTAATGAAAAACTGTTTTTT CASSLNPGANEKLFF
TRBJ2-7 NA NA TRBV18 TGTGCCAGCACAGCGTCCCCCGGGTTACCCTACGAGCAGTACTTC CASTASPGLPYEQYF
TRBJ2-1 NA TRBD2 TRBV20-1 TGCAGTGCTAGTGGCGGGGGGGGACGTTACAATGAGCAGTTCTTC CSASGGGGRYNEQFF
TRBJ2-5 few TRBD2 TRBV2 TGTGCCAGCAGCCGACTAGCGTTCCAAGAGACCCAGTACTTC CASSRLAFQETQYF
TRBJ2-5 NA NA TRBV20-1 TGCAGTGCCATCCCCAGGAGGGGGCTAGAGACCCAGTACTTC CSAIPRRGLETQYF
TRBJ1-3 NA NA TRBV9 TGTGCCAGCAGCGTAGGCCCTCGAGGTTGGATAGTTGGAAACACCATATATTTT CASSVGPRGWIVGNTIYF
TRBJ2-1 NA NA TRBV5-1 TGCGCCAGCAGTAGGACCGCCTATTACAATGAGCAGTTCTTC CASSRTAYYNEQFF
TRBJ2-3 few TRBD1 TRBV5-1 TGCGCCAGCGGCGCAGGGGGAAACACAGATACGCAGTATTTT CASGAGGNTDTQYF
TRBJ1-2 few NA TRBV20-1 TGCAGTAGCCAGGAGGCGTTAGGCTACACCTTC CSSQEALGYTF
TRBJ1-5 NA NA TRBV7-2 TGTGCCAGCAGCCCGGGACTTGATAGCAGGCAGCCCCAGCATTTT CASSPGLDSRQPQHF
TRBJ2-1 few TRBD2 TRBV4-3 TGCGCCAGCAGTCCCCGGTTGGGTAGCGGGGGAGATTACAATGAGCAGTTCTTC CASSPRLGSGGDYNEQFF
TRBJ1-1 few NA TRBV27 TGTGCCAGCGGGAGAGGGGTGAACACTGAAGCTTTCTTT CASGRGVNTEAFF
TRBJ1-5 NA NA TRBV3-1 TGTGCCAGCAGCCAAGGGGGACGGAACAATCAGCCCCAGCATTTT CASSQGGRNNQPQHF
TRBJ1-5 few NA TRBV20-1 TGCAGTGCTAGGGTGATGGGCAGCGGCAATCAGCCCCAGCATTTT CSARVMGSGNQPQHF
TRBJ2-3 few NA TRBV20-1 TGCAGTGCTAGTAAATCCCCTCGCTCATTCCGGGGGTCAAGTACGCAGTATTTT CSASKSPRSFRGSSTQYF
TRBJ1-1 few NA TRBV27 TGTGCCAGCAGTCGGGGGGCAGGAAGGAACACTGAAGCTTTCTTT CASSRGAGRNTEAFF
TRBJ1-6 NA NA TRBV6-4 TGTGCCAGCAGTGCGGAAGGGGGTAATTCACCCCTCCACTTT CASSAEGGNSPLHF
TRBJ2-5 NA NA TRBV5-1 TGCGCCAGCAGCTCGGGGGCCGCGACCTACAATGAGCAGTACTTC CASSSGAATYNEQYF
TRBJ2-7 few NA TRBV7-9 TGTGCCAGCAGCAAAGACAGCTCCTACGAGCAGTACTTC CASSKDSSYEQYF
TRBJ2-7 few NA TRBV9 TGTGCCAGCAGCGTAGGCTATCGTAGCGGTGAGCAGTACTTC CASSVGYRSGEQYF
TRBJ1-2 NA NA TRBV2 TGTGCCAGCAGTGTAGTAGGGACGGTACACTATGGCTACACCTTC CASSVVGTVHYGYTF
TRBJ2-5 NA NA TRBV5-1 TGCGCCAGCAGCTATGGAGAGGGGGACGGGTCCTACAATGAGCAGTACTTC CASSYGEGDGSYNEQYF
TRBJ1-2 few NA TRBV7-9 TGTGCCAGCAGCTTAGCGGGAATGGAGCTCTATGGCTACACCTTC CASSLAGMELYGYTF
TRBJ2-5 few NA TRBV6-6 TGTGCCAGCAGTCCCCGGGACGAGAAAGGGGCCCAGTACTTC CASSPRDEKGAQYF
TRBJ2-7 NA NA TRBV12-3/TRBV12-4 TGTGCCAGCAGTTCACTATCATGGGAGCAGTACTTC CASSSLSWEQYF
TRBJ2-5 once NA TRBV7-9 TGTGCCAGCAGCTCCGACGTAGAGTTTTCCTACAATGGGCAGTACTTC CASSSDVEFSYNGQYF
TRBJ2-6 few NA TRBV7-2 TGTGCCAGCAGCATTACAGGGAGCTCTGGGGCCAACGTCCTGACTTTC CASSITGSSGANVLTF
TRBJ2-1 NA NA TRBV12-3/TRBV12-4 TGTGCCAGCAGTAGGACAGCGAATGAGCAGTTCTTC CASSRTANEQFF
TRBJ1-6 few NA TRBV18 TGTGCCAGCTCACCCGTGGGACAAGATAATTCACCCCTCCACTTT CASSPVGQDNSPLHF
TRBJ1-1 NA NA TRBV12-3/TRBV12-4 TGTGCCAGCAATACAGGGTCGGGCACTGAAGCTTTCTTT CASNTGSGTEAFF
TRBJ1-2 many TRBD1 TRBV29-1 TGCAGCGTGGCGACAGGGGGAGGAGGCTACACCTTC CSVATGGGGYTF
TRBJ2-3 NA NA TRBV20-1 TGCAGTGCTAGAGTGAGAGATACGCAGTATTTT CSARVRDTQYF
TRBJ2-3 NA NA TRBV20-1 TGCAGTGCTGGGACACCGAGCACAGATACGCAGTATTTT CSAGTPSTDTQYF
TRBJ1-2 many NA TRBV7-2 TGTGCCAGCAGCACGGCTCGCTATGGCTACACCTTC CASSTARYGYTF
TRBJ1-6 NA NA TRBV20-1 TGCAGTGCCGGCCCCGACTACGGTTCACCCCTCCACTTT CSAGPDYGSPLHF
TRBJ2-4 NA NA TRBV3-1 TGTGCCAGCAGCCACCGGACAGAGGGCAGGAACATTCAGTACTTC CASSHRTEGRNIQYF
TRBJ2-5 few NA TRBV20-1 TGCAGTGCTAGATCGGGGGCCCTCCAGTACTTC CSARSGALQYF
TRBJ2-5 few TRBD1 TRBV7-9 TGTGCCAGCAGCCAGGGACAGCCTTTAAAACCCGGGGAGACCCAGTACTTC CASSQGQPLKPGETQYF
TRBJ2-7 NA TRBD2 TRBV6-2/TRBV6-3 TGTGCCAGCAGTAAGACCACTAGCGGGGAGAGCTCCTACGAGCAGTACTTC CASSKTTSGESSYEQYF
TRBJ2-5 NA NA TRBV7-9 TGTGCCAGCAGCCCCCCCCATATGGTCTCGCAGACCCAGTACTTC CASSPPHMVSQTQYF
TRBJ2-2 NA NA TRBV4-3 TGCGCCAGCAGCCCAGGGGCGCTTGGGGCCGGGGAGCTGTTTTTT CASSPGALGAGELFF
TRBJ1-6 NA TRBD1 TRBV7-2 TGTGCCAGCAGCCAGCGACAGGGGGCTAGGTATAATTCACCCCTCCACTTT CASSQRQGARYNSPLHF
TRBJ1-5 NA NA TRBV27 TGTGCCAGTAGTTTATATTATAGCAATCAGCCCCAGCATTTT CASSLYYSNQPQHF
TRBJ1-2 NA NA TRBV6-2/TRBV6-3 TGTGCCAGCAGCCAGGCTCTATGGACTAACTATGGCTACACCTTC CASSQALWTNYGYTF
TRBJ1-1 NA NA TRBV3-1 TGTGCCAGCAGCCAAGATTGGGAGCTCACTGAAGCTTTCTTT CASSQDWELTEAFF
TRBJ1-2 few NA TRBV9 TGTGCCAGCAGCGTGCAGGGGACGGCTAACTATGGCTACACCTTC CASSVQGTANYGYTF
TRBJ2-1 few NA TRBV21-1 TGTGCCAACCCCTCGAGGGGTGCGGGTGGTTCCTACAATGAGCAGTTCTTC CANPSRGAGGSYNEQFF
TRBJ2-7 few NA TRBV12-3/TRBV12-4 TGTGCCAGCAGCCAATATCAGGGCAGGGGTCTCTACGAGCAGTACTTC CASSQYQGRGLYEQYF
TRBJ1-3 NA NA TRBV4-1 TGCGCCAGCAGCCAAGAAAACACTATCTCTGGAAACACCATATATTTT CASSQENTISGNTIYF
TRBJ2-3 NA TRBD1 TRBV4-3 TGCGCCAGCAGCGAAGGGGGTTCAGGGACAGAGACGCAGTATTTT CASSEGGSGTETQYF
TRBJ2-3 few NA TRBV20-1 TGCAGTGCTAGAGAGGGGGGCCCCACAGATACGCAGTATTTT CSAREGGPTDTQYF
TRBJ2-2 NA NA TRBV7-3 TGTGCCAGCAGCTTAAATAGCGGCGCGAACACCGGGGAGCTGTTTTTT CASSLNSGANTGELFF
TRBJ2-7 few TRBD2 TRBV25-1 TGTGCCAGCAGCCGAGGACTAGCGGGGGGAATCTACGAGCAGTACTTC CASSRGLAGGIYEQYF
TRBJ2-5 NA TRBD2 TRBV13 TGTGCCAGCAGCGGGGGACTAGATGTGACCCAGTACTTC CASSGGLDVTQYF
TRBJ2-2 NA NA TRBV20-1 TGCAGTGCTAGGATCCTAGAGAACACCGGGGAGCTGTTTTTT CSARILENTGELFF
TRBJ1-6 few NA TRBV5-1 TGCGCCAGCAGCTTGTCCTCGGGGTTCAATTCACCCCTCCACTTT CASSLSSGFNSPLHF
TRBJ1-1 NA TRBD1 TRBV5-1 TGCGCCAGCAGCTGGGACCGGGACAGGGGAAGGACTGAAGCTTTCTTT CASSWDRDRGRTEAFF